This T cell receptor beta chain is drawn from a study of sequential checkpoint blockade in melanoma. Regarding treatment: randomized to nivolumab then ipilimumab (arm A) or the reverse (arm B). V lost 3 bases, J lost 3 bases, and 4 bases stayed unmatched. This CDR3 region has 14 residues. Germline CDR1 SGHDT, CDR2 YYEEEE. Libraries were prepared by immunoSEQ multiplex PCR; TCRdb keeps only in-frame clonotypes and omits some of them. Of some 31,000 clones in the sample, 75% to 90% were seen once. Source: CD8+ T cells sorted from blood (inferred from file names), taken from a patient given nivolumab and ipilimumab in sequence. The sequence derives from a human donor with melanoma. The gene calls are TRBV5-6 and TRBJ2-7; 9 nucleotides agree with TRBD1. The CDR3 DNA reads as TGTGCCAGCAGCTGGGACAGGGACTACTACGAGCAGTACTTC. It yields the protein CASSWDRDYYEQYF.